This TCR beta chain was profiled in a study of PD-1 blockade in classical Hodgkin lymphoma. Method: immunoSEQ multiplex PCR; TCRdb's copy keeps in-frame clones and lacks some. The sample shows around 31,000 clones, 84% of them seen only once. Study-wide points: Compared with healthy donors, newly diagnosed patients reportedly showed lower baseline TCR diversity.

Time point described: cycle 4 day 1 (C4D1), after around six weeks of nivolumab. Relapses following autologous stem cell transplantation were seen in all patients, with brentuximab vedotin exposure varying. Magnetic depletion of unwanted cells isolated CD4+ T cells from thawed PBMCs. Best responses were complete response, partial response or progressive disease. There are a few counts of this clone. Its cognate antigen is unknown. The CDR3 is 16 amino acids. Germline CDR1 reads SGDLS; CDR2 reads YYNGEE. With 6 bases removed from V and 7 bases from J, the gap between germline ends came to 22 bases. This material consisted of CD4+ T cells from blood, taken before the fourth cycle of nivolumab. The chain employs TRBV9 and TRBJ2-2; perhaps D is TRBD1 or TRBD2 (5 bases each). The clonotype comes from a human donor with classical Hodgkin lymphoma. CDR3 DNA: TGTGCCAGCAACCCCCGGGGCCTAAACACCGGCGGGGAGCTGTTTTTT. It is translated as CASNPRGLNTGGELFF.